This record concerns one TCR beta chain sequence. Its antigen is not identified. The data are from a study of shared clonotypes between healthy human individuals. About the research overall: Ranging from 18 to 49 in age, donors were a couple of women and three men.

General observations from the study: Blood was the sole source, and tissue repertoires probably differ.

Unsorted PBMCs provided DNA that was sequenced on ten immunoSEQ deep assay plates. Sequencing used immunoSEQ multiplex PCR; TCRdb keeps in-frame clones, though not all of them. The repertoire holds around 530,000 clones, around 77% seen once, with about 12% in the top ten. The CDR3 is 14 amino acids. Trimming at V came to 4 bases and at J to 9 bases, leaving 6 bases not matched to a gene. Per the germline V gene, CDR1 is SEHNR and CDR2 is FQNEAQ (reference sequence). This rearrangement joins TRBV7-9 to TRBJ2-7; 13 nucleotides line up with TRBD2. The origin of this receptor is a woman aged 40 to 50 in good health. Some clones in this sample may be carry-over from other donors' samples. The sample was PBMCs. The CDR3, as DNA: TGTGCCAGCAGCTCCGGGACTAGCGGGAACGTGCAGTACTTC. Translation gives CASSSGTSGNVQYF.